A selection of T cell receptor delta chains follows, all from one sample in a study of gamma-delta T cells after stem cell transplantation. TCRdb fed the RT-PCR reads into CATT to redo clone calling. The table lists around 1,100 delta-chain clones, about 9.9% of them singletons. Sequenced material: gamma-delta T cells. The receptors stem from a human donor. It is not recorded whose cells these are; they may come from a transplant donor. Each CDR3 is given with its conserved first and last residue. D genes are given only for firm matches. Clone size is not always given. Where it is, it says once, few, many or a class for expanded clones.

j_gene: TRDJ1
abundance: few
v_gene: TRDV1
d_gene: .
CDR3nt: TGTGCTCTTGGGGAACTAGCACGTCAGATTCCCAACCGTAAACTCATCTTT
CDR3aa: CALGELARQIPNRKLIF

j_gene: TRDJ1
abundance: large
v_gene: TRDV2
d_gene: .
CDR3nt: TGTGCCTGTGAGACTAGGACCAATACAGGGATCAGCACCGATAAACTCATCTTT
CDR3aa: CACETRTNTGISTDKLIF

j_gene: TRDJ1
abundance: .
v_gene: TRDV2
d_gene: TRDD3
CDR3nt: TGTGCCTGTGACACCCTCCTGGGGGATACGCCCATCGACACCGATAACCTCATCTTT
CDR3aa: CACDTLLGDTPIDTDNLIF

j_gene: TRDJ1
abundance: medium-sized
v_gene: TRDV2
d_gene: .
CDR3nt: TGTGCCTGTGACCTGCTAGGGGGACCCCTCCAGTACACCGATAAACTCATCTTT
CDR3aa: CACDLLGGPLQYTDKLIF

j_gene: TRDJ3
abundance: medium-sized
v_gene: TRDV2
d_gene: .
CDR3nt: TGTGCCTGTGACACTACTGGGCCCTCCTGGGACACCCGACAGATGTTTTTC
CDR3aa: CACDTTGPSWDTRQMFF

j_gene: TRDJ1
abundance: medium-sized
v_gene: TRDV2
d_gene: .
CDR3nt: TGTGCCTGTGATAGATGGGGGCCTGACACCGATAAACTCATCTTT
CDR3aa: CACDRWGPDTDKLIF

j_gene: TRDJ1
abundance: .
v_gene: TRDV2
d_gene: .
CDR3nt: .
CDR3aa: CACDDGGRFGTGGSDKLIF

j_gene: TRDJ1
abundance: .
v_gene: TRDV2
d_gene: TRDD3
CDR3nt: TGTGCCTGTGACACCTGGGGGAATGCCGATAAACTCATCTTT
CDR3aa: CACDTWGNADKLIF

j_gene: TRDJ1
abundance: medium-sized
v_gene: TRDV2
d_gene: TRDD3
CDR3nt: TGTGCCTGTGACCTACTGGGGGATTTCGATAAACTCATCTTT
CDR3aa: CACDLLGDFDKLIF

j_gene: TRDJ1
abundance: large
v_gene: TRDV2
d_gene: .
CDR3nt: TGTGCCTGTGACACCGTGGGGGGCCACAACACCGATAAACTCATCTTT
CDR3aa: CACDTVGGHNTDKLIF

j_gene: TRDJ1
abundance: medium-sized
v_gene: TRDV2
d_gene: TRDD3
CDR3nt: TGTGCCTGTGACAGGATACCACTGGGGGACCCTTTCGATAAACTCATCTTT
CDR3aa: CACDRIPLGDPFDKLIF

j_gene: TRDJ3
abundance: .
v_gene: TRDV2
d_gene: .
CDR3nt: TGTGCCTGTGACACTCTCCAAGTCCGGGTGGAATACTCCTTATACACCCGACAGATGTTTTTC
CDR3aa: CACDTLQVRVEYSLYTRQMFF

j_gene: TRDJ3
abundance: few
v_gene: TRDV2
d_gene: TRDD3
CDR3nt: TGTGCCTGTGACACCGGAGGGGGGATACACAGTCCAACCTGGGACACCCGACAGATGTTTTTC
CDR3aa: CACDTGGGIHSPTWDTRQMFF

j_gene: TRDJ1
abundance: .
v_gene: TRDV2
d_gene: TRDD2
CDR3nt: TGTGCCTGTGACACCCTCCCTTCCTTGGTGGATCCTTCTGCAACCGACGAACTCATCTTT
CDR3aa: CACDTLPSLVDPSATDELIF

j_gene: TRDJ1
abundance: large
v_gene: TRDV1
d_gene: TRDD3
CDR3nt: TGTGCTCTTGGGGAACTACTTGATTGGGGGGATGATGAGAGTGGGACCGATAAACTCATCTTT
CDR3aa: CALGELLDWGDDESGTDKLIF

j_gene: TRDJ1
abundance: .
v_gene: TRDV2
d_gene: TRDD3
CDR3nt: TGTGCCTGTGACACTCGAAAACTACTGGGGGGCTCGTACACCGATAAACTCATCTTT
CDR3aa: CACDTRKLLGGSYTDKLIF

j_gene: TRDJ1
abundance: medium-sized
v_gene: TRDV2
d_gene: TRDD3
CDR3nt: TGTGCCTGTGACACCGTTACTGGGGCGAGAACCACCGATAAACTCATCTTT
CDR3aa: CACDTVTGARTTDKLIF

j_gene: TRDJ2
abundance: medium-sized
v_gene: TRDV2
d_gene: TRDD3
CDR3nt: TGTGCCTGTGACGTACTGGGGGATACAGCACAACTCTTCTTT
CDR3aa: CACDVLGDTAQLFF

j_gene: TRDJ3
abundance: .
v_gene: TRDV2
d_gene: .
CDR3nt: TGTGCCTGTGACACCAACCCGGCGCCCTGGGACACCCGACAGATGTTTTTC
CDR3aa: CACDTNPAPWDTRQMFF

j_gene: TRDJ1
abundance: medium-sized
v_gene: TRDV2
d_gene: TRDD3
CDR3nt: TGTGCCTGTGACACCGCCCTAGCTGGGGGTGGCACCGATAAACTCATCTTT
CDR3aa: CACDTALAGGGTDKLIF

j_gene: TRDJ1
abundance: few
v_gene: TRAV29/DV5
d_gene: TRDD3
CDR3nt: TGTGCAGGAAGCGAGGTTGGTTTCTATCACCTTCCACCATACTCGATACTGGGGGATATTGTATCCGATAAACTCATCTTC
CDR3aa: CAGSEVGFYHLPPYSILGDIVSDKLIF

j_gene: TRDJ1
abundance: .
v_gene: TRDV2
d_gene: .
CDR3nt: TGTGCCTGTGATACTCTGCCTGAGCCCTTGAAGTACGAACTCATCTTT
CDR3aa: CACDTLPEPLKYELIF

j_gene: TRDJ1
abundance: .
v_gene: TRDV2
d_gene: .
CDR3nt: TGTGCCTGTGACAACAGTCCTACGGGGAGCCGGGGGGAGGGCACCGATAAACTCATCTTT
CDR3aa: CACDNSPTGSRGEGTDKLIF

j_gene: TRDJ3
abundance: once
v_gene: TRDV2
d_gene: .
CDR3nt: TGTGCCTGTGACACCAACCCGGAGCCCTGGGACACCCGACAGATGTTTTTC
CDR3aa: CACDTNPEPWDTRQMFF